The rows below give T cell receptor beta chains drawn from one sample of a study of identifying expanded T cells in peripheral blood. Generated by immunoSEQ multiplex PCR, the TCRdb table keeps only in-frame clones and is missing some. Seen here are approximately 90,000 clones, more than 70% observed once, and the top ten hold 3% to 5%. Material: blood. The receptors stem from a person aged 18-69 years in good health. Both conserved end residues are part of each CDR3. D genes are given only for firm matches. Size is stated for part of the rows, as once, few or many counts, or as a class when the clone is expanded.

>NA|NA|TRBV27|TRBJ2-7
CASSRRGAAAYEQYF
TGTGCCAGCAGTAGAAGAGGGGCGGCGGCCTACGAGCAGTACTTC
>NA|NA|TRBV19|TRBJ1-5
CASSIGQANQPQHF
TGTGCCAGTAGTATAGGACAGGCTAATCAGCCCCAGCATTTT
>TRBD1|once|TRBV27|TRBJ2-3
CASTQGTGARDTQYF
TGTGCCAGCACCCAAGGAACAGGGGCACGAGATACGCAGTATTTT
>TRBD1|NA|TRBV5-1|TRBJ1-1
CASSLAARGAGGTEAFF
TGCGCCAGCAGCTTGGCCGCCAGGGGGGCTGGGGGCACTGAAGCTTTCTTT
>NA|NA|TRBV11-1|TRBJ2-7
CASSSDRLTYEQYF
TGTGCCAGCAGCTCCGACAGGCTAACCTACGAGCAGTACTTC
>TRBD1|NA|TRBV7-2|TRBJ2-5
CASSSPGTDYGLETQYF
TGTGCCAGCAGCTCCCCCGGGACAGACTACGGGTTGGAGACCCAGTACTTC
>NA|NA|TRBV28|TRBJ2-1
CASSLRVEQFF
TGTGCCAGCAGTTTGAGGGTTGAGCAGTTCTTC
>NA|NA|TRBV10-1|TRBJ2-5
CASSEAVPESPETQYF
TGCGCCAGCAGTGAGGCAGTCCCTGAGTCGCCAGAGACCCAGTACTTC
>NA|NA|TRBV19|TRBJ2-3
CASSRGPPWGTDTQYF
TGTGCCAGTAGTCGGGGACCCCCTTGGGGGACAGATACGCAGTATTTT
>NA|NA|TRBV19|TRBJ1-3
CASSTGRISGNTIYF
TGTGCCAGTAGTACAGGACGGATCTCTGGAAACACCATATATTTT
>NA|NA|TRBV6-6|TRBJ1-2
CASSLQGVLPRGYTF
TGTGCCAGCAGTTTACAAGGAGTGCTTCCAAGAGGCTACACCTTC
>NA|NA|TRBV19|TRBJ1-5
CASSPDSSWRPQHF
TGTGCCAGTAGCCCGGACTCCTCATGGCGGCCCCAGCATTTT
>NA|once|TRBV2|TRBJ1-5
CASGVLPTSNQPQHF
TGTGCCAGCGGAGTACTCCCGACTAGCAATCAGCCCCAGCATTTT
>NA|NA|TRBV15|TRBJ2-3
CATSRWAGSDTQYF
TGTGCCACCAGCAGATGGGCCGGGTCTGATACGCAGTATTTT
>TRBD1|NA|TRBV9|TRBJ2-7
CASSVATGGLYEQYF
TGTGCCAGCAGCGTAGCTACAGGGGGTTTATACGAGCAGTACTTC
>NA|NA|TRBV28|TRBJ1-2
CAGSEPGRGYTF
TGTGCCGGCTCGGAGCCCGGACGTGGCTACACCTTC
>TRBD1|once|TRBV7-9|TRBJ2-7
CASSPGTDRYEQYF
TGTGCCAGCAGCCCCGGGACAGACCGCTACGAGCAGTACTTC
>TRBD2|NA|TRBV11-2|TRBJ2-3
CASSLSGGSTDTQYF
TGTGCCAGCAGCCTTAGCGGGGGGAGCACAGATACGCAGTATTTT
>TRBD2|NA|TRBV7-2|TRBJ2-7
CASSFGRESYEQYF
TGTGCCAGCAGCTTTGGGCGGGAGTCCTACGAGCAGTACTTC
>NA|NA|TRBV5-4|TRBJ2-5
CASSFGFQETQYF
TGTGCCAGCAGCTTCGGGTTCCAAGAGACCCAGTACTTC
>NA|NA|TRBV4-3|TRBJ2-2
CASSQGGDTGELFF
TGCGCCAGCAGCCAAGGTGGAGACACCGGGGAGCTGTTTTTT
>TRBD2|NA|TRBV28|TRBJ2-7
CASSLWLAGGSYEQYF
TGTGCCAGCAGTTTATGGCTAGCGGGAGGGTCCTACGAGCAGTACTTC
>TRBD2|NA|TRBV7-8|TRBJ2-5
CASSPWTSGKETQYF
TGTGCCAGCAGCCCGTGGACTAGCGGGAAAGAGACCCAGTACTTC
>NA|NA|TRBV6-1|TRBJ1-2
CASSEGINYGYTF
TGTGCCAGCAGTGAGGGCATTAACTATGGCTACACCTTC
>TRBD1|NA|TRBV28|TRBJ1-5
CASSPGTGVYNQPQHF
TGTGCCAGCAGCCCTGGGACAGGGGTTTACAATCAGCCCCAGCATTTT
>TRBD1|NA|TRBV28|TRBJ1-1
CASSGQGRGGTEAFF
TGTGCCAGCAGTGGACAGGGTCGTGGGGGAACTGAAGCTTTCTTT
>NA|NA|TRBV4-2|TRBJ2-7
CASSQAPGEALNEQYF
TGTGCCAGCAGCCAAGCGCCCGGGGAGGCCCTAAACGAGCAGTACTTC
>NA|NA|TRBV7-9|TRBJ1-3
CASRQGERNTIYF
TGTGCCAGCAGGCAAGGCGAAAGGAACACCATATATTTT
>TRBD1|NA|TRBV28|TRBJ2-1
CASRADRAYNEQFF
TGTGCCAGCAGGGCGGACAGGGCCTACAATGAGCAGTTCTTC
>NA|NA|TRBV2|TRBJ1-5
CASSTFAGGAANQPQHF
TGTGCCAGCAGTACATTCGCGGGGGGGGCAGCCAATCAGCCCCAGCATTTT
>TRBD2|NA|TRBV9|TRBJ2-3
CASSSRLAGADTQYF
TGTGCCAGCAGCTCAAGACTAGCTGGAGCAGATACGCAGTATTTT
>NA|once|TRBV15|TRBJ2-6
CAVTGANVLTF
TGTGCCGTCACTGGGGCCAACGTCCTGACTTTC
>NA|NA|TRBV28|TRBJ2-3
CASSLLPASTDTQYF
TGTGCCAGCAGTTTACTCCCAGCTAGCACAGATACGCAGTATTTT
>NA|NA|TRBV9|TRBJ1-3
CASGSLTSGNTIYF
TGTGCCAGCGGTAGCCTGACCTCTGGAAACACCATATATTTT
>TRBD1|NA|TRBV2|TRBJ2-7
CASSNLTRGQLAYEQYF
TGTGCCAGCAGCAATCTTACTCGGGGACAGCTAGCCTACGAGCAGTACTTC
>NA|NA|TRBV5-1|TRBJ1-1
CAMRNTEAFF
TGCGCCATGAGGAACACTGAAGCTTTCTTT
>NA|NA|TRBV9|TRBJ2-5
CASSVEETQYF
TGTGCCAGCAGCGTAGAAGAGACCCAGTACTTC
>TRBD1|NA|TRBV7-8|TRBJ1-2
CASSLGDRGYGYTF
TGTGCCAGCAGCTTAGGGGACAGGGGGTATGGCTACACCTTC
>NA|NA|TRBV10-3|TRBJ2-7
CAISEGGLEQYF
TGTGCCATCAGTGAGGGGGGCCTCGAGCAGTACTTC
>TRBD2|NA|TRBV9|TRBJ2-3
CAGSGSGRAGVDTQYF
TGTGCCGGCAGCGGTAGCGGGAGGGCCGGTGTAGATACGCAGTATTTT
>TRBD1|NA|TRBV29-1|TRBJ2-4
CSVDRGAKNIQYF
TGCAGCGTGGACAGGGGAGCCAAAAACATTCAGTACTTC
>NA|NA|TRBV5-5|TRBJ1-5
CASSRYSNQPQHF
TGTGCCAGCAGCAGATATAGCAATCAGCCCCAGCATTTT
>NA|NA|TRBV27|TRBJ1-4
CASSPSSRLKPWEKLFF
TGTGCCAGCAGTCCCTCCTCCAGACTTAAGCCGTGGGAAAAACTGTTTTTT
>NA|once|TRBV28|TRBJ2-3
CASRASSTDTQYF
TGTGCCAGCAGGGCAAGCTCCACAGATACGCAGTATTTT
>TRBD2|NA|TRBV19|TRBJ2-1
CASKTAGGGPTNEQFF
TGTGCCAGTAAGACAGCGGGAGGGGGTCCGACCAATGAGCAGTTCTTC
>NA|few|TRBV9|TRBJ1-1
CASSVASGGEAFF
TGTGCCAGCAGCGTAGCTAGCGGCGGGGAAGCTTTCTTT
>TRBD1|NA|TRBV5-6|TRBJ2-3
CASSLLGQGGLSTDTQYF
TGTGCCAGCAGCTTGCTAGGACAGGGTGGACTCAGCACAGATACGCAGTATTTT
>NA|few|TRBV5-4|TRBJ1-1
CASSYGAGATEAFF
TGTGCCAGCAGCTACGGGGCGGGGGCAACTGAAGCTTTCTTT
>NA|once|TRBV7-8|TRBJ1-1
CASSLTRGDFRDGTEAFF
TGTGCCAGCAGCTTAACGCGGGGAGACTTCAGAGATGGGACTGAAGCTTTCTTT
>NA|NA|TRBV2|TRBJ2-7
CATGDGLGQFQYF
TGTGCCACCGGGGACGGCCTCGGGCAGTTCCAGTACTTC
>NA|NA|TRBV30|TRBJ1-2
CAWSEGRVYTF
TGTGCCTGGAGTGAAGGACGAGTCTACACCTTC
>TRBD1|NA|TRBV7-9|TRBJ2-7
CASSPWTGDTYEQYF
TGTGCCAGCAGTCCTTGGACAGGAGATACCTACGAGCAGTACTTC
>NA|NA|TRBV5-1|TRBJ2-7
CASSTGQGGMNEQYF
TGCGCCAGCAGCACTGGCCAGGGGGGAATGAACGAGCAGTACTTC
>NA|NA|TRBV7-9|TRBJ2-3
CASPPENTDTQYF
TGTGCCAGCCCGCCAGAGAACACAGATACGCAGTATTTT
>NA|NA|TRBV6-4|TRBJ2-1
CASSESGNNEQFF
TGTGCCAGCAGTGAGAGCGGCAACAATGAGCAGTTCTTC
>TRBD2|few|TRBV30|TRBJ2-5
CAWKRGRAQETQYF
TGTGCCTGGAAACGCGGGAGGGCCCAAGAGACCCAGTACTTC